A single sample gave rise to the 9 T cell receptor beta chains below, sequenced in a study of response to subunit inactivated influenza vaccine. TCRdb recomputed calls from the RT-PCR reads with MiXCR, one row per CDR3 protein. This table holds 700,000 to 800,000 distinct CDR3 sequences, less than 20% found once. The sample here was PBMCs from blood, taken roughly 5 days after vaccination. The receptors stem from a man between 45 and 60 years old who received an inactivated influenza vaccine.

CDR3 sequence reads: CATILTANTGELFF. The CDR3 DNA sequence: TGTGCTACGATCCTGACAGCTAACACCGGGGAGCTGTTTTTT. The V and J genes are TRBV27 and TRBJ2-2; D may be TRBD1 (5 bases). CDR1 is MNHEY and CDR2 is SMNVEV in the germline V gene (reference sequence). The CDR3 is 14 residues long.

This rearrangement joins TRBV15 to TRBJ2-7, with TRBD2 matching over 13 bases. The CDR3 runs 17 residues. The V segment lost 4 bases and the J segment 4 bases; nucleotides outside the gene matches: 10. Germline lookup yields CDR1 LNHNV and CDR2 YYDKDF (reference sequence). The CDR3 spells CATSKSRTSGGYYEQYF. CDR3 sequence (DNA): TGTGCCACCAGCAAGTCAAGGACTAGCGGGGGATATTACGAGCAGTACTTC.

This clonotype was counted a few times. This could be a read error, since a much larger clone is one nucleotide away. The V call is TRBV20-1, the J call TRBJ2-3; D remains ambiguous. The length of the CDR3 is 11 residues. With 2 bases removed from V and 5 bases from J, the gap between germline ends came to 5 bases. Germline CDR1 is DFQATT and CDR2 is SNEGSKA (reference sequence). CDR3 coding DNA: TGCAGTGCTAGACGCGTAGATACGCAGTATTTT. Protein product: CSARRVDTQYF.

This clonotype was seen a few times. This chain links TRBV5-1 with TRBJ2-3; perhaps D is TRBD1 or TRBD2 (5 bases each). The CDR3 has 14 amino acids. From germline, CDR1 is SGHRS and CDR2 YFSETQ. Trimming took 4 bases from V and 6 from J, leaving 15 bases between them. Here the CDR3 reads CASSIGDRSDTQYF. CDR3 DNA: TGCGCCAGCAGCATTGGGGACCGCTCGGATACGCAGTATTTT.

The chain carries TRBV20-1 and TRBJ1-5; D is perhaps TRBD1 (5 bases). The CDR3 consists of 15 residues. V was trimmed by 5 bases and J by 0 bases, leaving 14 bases between them. Germline loops: CDR1 DFQATT, CDR2 SNEGSKA (reference sequence). The CDR3 spells CSAPNGGYSNQPQHF. For the CDR3, the DNA is TGCAGTGCTCCGAACGGGGGATATAGCAATCAGCCCCAGCATTTT.

The V gene is TRBV9, the J gene TRBJ2-7; no clear D. This CDR3 is 14 amino acids long. CDR1 SGDLS and CDR2 YYNGEE come from the germline V gene. Trimming took off 0 bases at V and 0 bases at J, with 7 bases between the two ends. Written as DNA, the CDR3 is TGTGCCAGCAGCGTAGACCCAGCCTCCTACGAGCAGTACTTC. Amino acid sequence: CASSVDPASYEQYF. The whole variable domain, filled in from reference TRBV9 and TRBJ2-7, reads DSGVTQTPKHLITATGQRVTLRCSPRSGDLSVYWYQQSLDQGLQFLIQYYNGEERAKGNILERFSAQQFPDLHSELNLSSLELGDSALYFCASSVDPASYEQYFGPGTRLTVT.

The chain recombines TRBV10-2 with TRBJ1-2; D not certain. CDR1 and CDR2 from the germline V gene are WSHSY and SAAADI. V was trimmed by 0 bases and J by 8 bases, leaving 10 bases between them. This CDR3 is built from 13 residues. The CDR3 sequence: CASSESGLRGYTF. The CDR3 nucleotides read TGCGCCAGCAGTGAGTCAGGGTTGAGGGGCTACACCTTC.

V is TRBV4-2 and J is TRBJ2-7; D may be TRBD1 (6 bases). Germline assignment: CDR1 LGHNA and CDR2 YNFKEQ. The CDR3 covers 14 residues. V was cut by 0 bases and J by 6 bases, with 12 bases left in between. The CDR3 DNA is TGTGCCAGCAGCCAAGATATTGCCAGGGGCGAGCAGTACTTC. Translating it yields CASSQDIARGEQYF.

There are a few counts of this clonotype. The genes are TRBV20-1 and TRBJ2-1, with 7 bases aligning to TRBD2. CDR3 length equals 15 residues. From germline, CDR1 is DFQATT and CDR2 SNEGSKA (reference sequence). The V segment lost 5 bases and the J segment 6 bases; nucleotides outside the gene matches: 13. The CDR3 sequence: CSAYERGWVFNEQFF. In nucleotides, the CDR3 is TGCAGTGCTTACGAGCGGGGATGGGTTTTCAATGAGCAGTTCTTC.